This is a list of T cell receptor beta chains from one sample in a study of beta chain features in type 1 diabetes. Here immunoSEQ multiplex PCR was the method, and the copy in TCRdb shows in-frame clones only, minus some. The table lists around 650,000 clones, 12% of them singletons, with about 0.11% in the top ten. The sample was naive CD4+ T cells from blood. These receptors were collected from a man aged 25 to 45 with type 1 diabetes. The CDR3 runs from the conserved cysteine through the conserved F or W. The order of the fields is J gene, V gene, D gene, clone size, CDR3 protein, CDR3 DNA. The D gene is left open where the match is weak. Expanded clones get a size class; other rows say once, few or many, or leave the size out.

TRBJ1-1 | TRBV11-3 | TRBD1 | - | CASSDNRQGHTEAFF | TGTGCCAGCAGCGACAACCGACAGGGGCACACTGAAGCTTTCTTT
TRBJ2-3 | TRBV6-5 | TRBD2 | once | CASSGSSGGTDTQYF | TGTGCCAGCAGCGGTTCAAGCGGGGGCACAGATACGCAGTATTTT
TRBJ1-5 | TRBV12-5 | TRBD1 | few | CASGFPGQGFNQPQHF | TGTGCTAGTGGTTTTCCGGGACAGGGTTTCAATCAGCCCCAGCATTTT
TRBJ1-1 | TRBV6-5 | TRBD1 | few | CASRSHRGANTEAFF | TGTGCCAGCAGATCCCACAGGGGTGCGAACACTGAAGCTTTCTTT
TRBJ2-1 | TRBV5-1 | - | few | CASSLDDEQFF | TGCGCCAGCAGCTTAGATGATGAGCAGTTCTTC
TRBJ2-7 | TRBV25-1 | - | - | CASSPRDEQYF | TGTGCCAGCAGTCCCAGGGACGAGCAGTACTTC
TRBJ2-6 | TRBV5-8 | - | few | CASSLYTSAGANVLTF | TGTGCCAGCAGCTTGTACACTAGTGCTGGGGCCAACGTCCTGACTTTC
TRBJ2-4 | TRBV2 | TRBD1 | - | CASSTGGLAKNIQYF | TGTGCCAGCAGCACAGGGGGGCTAGCCAAAAACATTCAGTACTTC
TRBJ1-1 | TRBV6-5 | - | - | CASSKGEGGRTEAFF | TGTGCCAGCAGCAAAGGGGAGGGGGGACGCACTGAAGCTTTCTTT
TRBJ1-5 | TRBV27 | - | - | CASSPIRGRVGNQPQHF | TGTGCCAGCAGTCCAATCAGAGGCAGGGTGGGCAATCAGCCCCAGCATTTT
TRBJ2-1 | TRBV6-6 | - | - | CASSEGYTTNEQFF | TGTGCCAGCAGTGAGGGATACACAACAAATGAGCAGTTCTTC
TRBJ1-4 | TRBV6-6 | - | - | CASTYRNEKLFF | TGTGCCAGCACCTACAGGAATGAAAAACTGTTTTTT
TRBJ1-4 | TRBV30 | - | - | CAWSVLRDNEKLFF | TGTGCCTGGAGTGTATTACGGGATAATGAAAAACTGTTTTTT
TRBJ2-7 | TRBV6-6 | - | few | CASRAGVRLEQYF | TGTGCCAGCCGCGCCGGGGTAAGGCTCGAGCAGTACTTC
TRBJ1-2 | TRBV19 | - | - | CASKGSGENYGYTF | TGTGCCAGTAAAGGGAGCGGTGAGAACTATGGCTACACCTTC
TRBJ2-7 | TRBV5-1 | TRBD1 | few | CASSVAGTGSYEQYF | TGCGCCAGCAGCGTCGCCGGGACAGGGTCCTACGAGCAGTACTTC
TRBJ2-5 | TRBV28 | - | - | CASSPEETQYF | TGTGCCAGCAGTCCCGAAGAGACCCAGTACTTC
TRBJ2-2 | TRBV5-1 | - | - | CASSLGPNRRELFF | TGCGCCAGCAGCCTCGGGCCCAACAGGAGGGAGCTGTTTTTT
TRBJ2-2 | TRBV7-2 | - | - | CASSYTAAGELFF | TGTGCCAGCAGCTACACTGCGGCCGGGGAGCTGTTTTTT
TRBJ1-6 | TRBV7-9 | TRBD1 | - | CASSLGPGGDSPLHF | TGTGCCAGCAGCTTAGGGCCAGGGGGCGATTCACCCCTCCACTTT
TRBJ2-1 | TRBV19 | TRBD1 | - | CASSKPGDRSSYNEQFF | TGTGCCAGTAGTAAACCCGGGGACAGGAGCTCCTACAATGAGCAGTTCTTC
TRBJ1-2 | TRBV11-2 | - | - | CASSLDPRVRAGYTF | TGTGCCAGCAGCTTAGACCCCAGGGTCAGGGCTGGCTACACCTTC
TRBJ2-5 | TRBV9 | TRBD2 | - | CASSVGTSGLETQYF | TGTGCCAGCAGCGTAGGGACTAGTGGTCTGGAGACCCAGTACTTC
TRBJ1-6 | TRBV25-1 | - | - | CASTPPGIGVDSPLHF | TGTGCCAGCACCCCACCCGGTATTGGGGTAGATTCACCCCTCCACTTT
TRBJ2-1 | TRBV5-4 | - | - | CASSGRGGFLVSNEQFF | TGTGCCAGCAGCGGCCGAGGGGGATTTTTAGTATCCAATGAGCAGTTCTTC
TRBJ2-1 | TRBV5-1 | TRBD1 | - | CASRRQGAFHEQFF | TGCGCCAGCAGGCGACAGGGGGCTTTCCATGAGCAGTTCTTC
TRBJ1-1 | TRBV9 | - | few | CASSADSLNTEAFF | TGTGCCAGCAGCGCCGACAGCCTCAACACTGAAGCTTTCTTT
TRBJ1-2 | TRBV27 | - | few | CASSAQGGGYTF | TGTGCCAGCAGTGCACAGGGTGGGGGCTACACCTTC
TRBJ2-1 | TRBV11-2 | - | few | CASSLAGTVEQFF | TGTGCCAGCAGCTTAGCTGGGACGGTAGAGCAGTTCTTC
TRBJ2-5 | TRBV7-2 | - | - | CASSWVENQETQYF | TGTGCCAGCAGCTGGGTAGAGAACCAAGAGACCCAGTACTTC
TRBJ1-1 | TRBV4-3 | - | few | CASSQRVGLLFEAFF | TGCGCCAGCAGCCAAAGAGTAGGACTCCTGTTTGAAGCTTTCTTT
TRBJ2-7 | TRBV5-1 | TRBD1 | - | CASSPTGELAYF | TGCGCCAGCAGTCCGACAGGGGAGTTGGCTTACTTC
TRBJ2-3 | TRBV7-9 | - | - | CASSLGAFDEQYF | TGTGCCAGCAGCTTAGGGGCGTTTGATGAACAGTATTTT
TRBJ1-5 | TRBV13 | - | few | CASSGGRNQPQHF | TGTGCCAGCAGCGGAGGGCGGAATCAGCCCCAGCATTTT
TRBJ1-2 | TRBV7-2 | - | few | CASSLIPGVNYGYTF | TGTGCCAGCAGCTTAATACCAGGGGTAAACTATGGCTACACCTTC
TRBJ1-6 | TRBV7-2 | - | few | CASSSTPGTANSPLHF | TGTGCCAGCAGCTCCACACCCGGGACTGCCAATTCACCCCTCCACTTT
TRBJ2-7 | TRBV7-9 | - | - | CASSRDNSYEQYF | TGTGCCAGCAGCCGGGACAACTCCTACGAGCAGTACTTC
TRBJ1-5 | TRBV4-1 | TRBD1 | - | CASSQEDRSNQPQHF | TGCGCCAGCAGCCAAGAGGACAGGAGTAATCAGCCCCAGCATTTT
TRBJ2-5 | TRBV5-1 | - | - | CASSYGPGEGETQYF | TGCGCCAGCAGCTATGGACCAGGGGAGGGAGAGACCCAGTACTTC
TRBJ2-2 | TRBV29-1 | TRBD1 | - | CSVAGQHHTGELFF | TGCAGCGTTGCGGGACAGCATCACACCGGGGAGCTGTTTTTT
TRBJ1-4 | TRBV7-9 | - | few | CASTLYMPREKLFF | TGTGCCAGCACACTCTATATGCCTCGGGAAAAACTGTTTTTT
TRBJ1-3 | TRBV19 | - | - | CASSPLTAAGNTIYF | TGTGCCAGTAGTCCCCTCACGGCGGCTGGAAACACCATATATTTT
TRBJ1-2 | TRBV7-9 | - | - | CASSLGGIYGYTF | TGTGCCAGCAGCTTAGGTGGCATCTATGGCTACACCTTC
TRBJ1-2 | TRBV29-1 | TRBD1 | few | CSVAGPGDRSGYTF | TGCAGCGTTGCGGGTCCCGGGGACAGAAGTGGCTACACCTTC
TRBJ2-5 | TRBV5-4 | - | few | CASSLGQGQIETQYF | TGTGCCAGCAGCTTGGGGCAGGGTCAGATAGAGACCCAGTACTTC
TRBJ2-7 | TRBV7-2 | - | - | CASSPRGGPYEQYF | TGTGCCAGCAGCCCCCGAGGGGGTCCCTACGAGCAGTACTTC
TRBJ2-4 | TRBV28 | - | many | CASRWENIQYF | TGTGCCAGCAGGTGGGAAAACATTCAGTACTTC